This entry lists 8 T cell receptor beta chains sequenced from one sample in a study of T cell repertoires in ileal Crohn's disease. Data came from immunoSEQ multiplex PCR; TCRdb stores just in-frame clones and leaves some out. Of 3,000 to 4,000 clones in the sample, roughly 80% were seen once. The sequenced material came from ileal tissue. Source of these receptors: an adult with Crohn's disease.

The chain has TRBV19 and TRBJ2-1; 7 nucleotides match TRBD2. This CDR3 comprises 15 residues. Germline CDR1 and CDR2: LNHDA and SQIVND (reference sequence). V lost 6 bases, J lost 3 bases, and 8 bases stayed unmatched. As DNA, the CDR3 is TGTGCCAGTAGGGTAGCGGGTAGCGGCTACAATGAGCAGTTCTTC. As protein: CASRVAGSGYNEQFF.

The rearrangement joins TRBV5-6 to TRBJ2-5; 10 bases fit TRBD2. In germline, CDR1 is SGHDT, CDR2 YYEEEE. CDR3 length equals 16 residues. V gave up 0 bases and J gave up 2 bases; unmatched junction bases: 4. DNA for the CDR3: TGTGCCAGCAGCTTGGGTGGACTAGCGGCTCAAGAGACCCAGTACTTC. Its translation is CASSLGGLAAQETQYF.

V is TRBV2 and J is TRBJ2-7; TRBD1 agrees at 8 bases. This CDR3 comprises 16 residues. Trimming took 6 bases from V and 1 from J; bases not matched to a gene: 11. Germline V lookup: CDR1 SNHLY, CDR2 FYNNEI. CDR3 DNA sequence: TGTGCCAGCAGCCGGTATCTGGGACAGGAGTCCTACGAGCAGTACTTC. Translated: CASSRYLGQESYEQYF.

Points on this clone: An end of the junction differs from the germline gene, which may be a read error. J is TRBJ2-1 and V is TRBV6-1; a possible D gene is TRBD1 (7 bases). CDR1 is MNHNS and CDR2 is SASEGT in the germline V gene. The CDR3 loop spans 15 amino acids. CDR3 residues: CASSEGAGGHNEQFF. The CDR3 DNA reads TGTGCCAGCAGCGAAGGGGCAGGGGGGCACAATGAGCAGTTCTTC.

The chain has TRBV7-9 and TRBJ2-1, with 10 bases aligning to TRBD2. The CDR3 covers 16 residues. The V segment lost 4 bases and the J segment 6 bases; nucleotides outside the gene matches: 9. Germline loops: CDR1 SEHNR, CDR2 FQNEAQ (reference sequence). CDR3 loop: CASSSQSSGSPNEQFF. DNA for the CDR3: TGTGCCAGCAGCTCCCAGTCTAGCGGGAGCCCCAATGAGCAGTTCTTC.

The J gene is TRBJ1-2, the V gene TRBV23-1; 8 bases are shared with TRBD1. TRBV23-1 is placed among ORFs of uncertain function. The ends lost 1 base at V and 2 bases at J; junction bases unmatched: 6. The CDR3 consists of 16 residues. The CDR3 nucleotides read TGCGCCAGCAGTCAATTGACAGGGGATAGGAACTATGGCTACACCTTC. Amino acids: CASSQLTGDRNYGYTF.

A note on this clone: The conserved closing phenylalanine or tryptophan is absent in this CDR3, likely reflecting a read error. V and J are TRBV28 and TRBJ2-7; 11 positions agree with TRBD2. This CDR3 has 15 residues. The V gene end was trimmed by 5 bases and the J gene end by 4 bases; junction bases not matched to a gene: 7. Germline-derived CDR1 and CDR2 are MDHEN and SYDVKM. CDR3 loop: CASSPSTSGAYEQYL. CDR3 in DNA: TGTGCCAGCAGTCCCTCGACTAGCGGGGCTTACGAGCAGTACCTC.

DNA for the CDR3: TGTGCCAGCAGCTTAGAAGTTCAGGGGCTGACTGAAGCTTTCTTT. Amino acid sequence: CASSLEVQGLTEAFF. The V call is TRBV11-3, the J call TRBJ1-1, with D possibly being TRBD1 (6 bases). The CDR3 length is 15 residues. With 0 bases removed from V and 5 bases from J, the gap between germline ends came to 13 bases. Germline lookup yields CDR1 SGHNT and CDR2 YENEEA.